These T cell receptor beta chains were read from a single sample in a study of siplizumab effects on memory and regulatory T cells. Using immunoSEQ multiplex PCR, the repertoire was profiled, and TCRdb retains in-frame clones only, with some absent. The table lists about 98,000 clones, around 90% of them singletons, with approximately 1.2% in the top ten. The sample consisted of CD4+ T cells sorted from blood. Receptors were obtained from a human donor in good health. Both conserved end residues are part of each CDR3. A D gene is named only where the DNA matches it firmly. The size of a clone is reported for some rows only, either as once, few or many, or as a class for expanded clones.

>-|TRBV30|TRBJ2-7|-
TGTGCCTGGAGTGTTTCGTTTGTTGGGGGTGAGGCGTTCTCCTACGAGCAGTACTTC
CAWSVSFVGGEAFSYEQYF
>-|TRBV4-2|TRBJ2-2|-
TGTGCCAGCAGCCAAGGCCGAGGCAGGGTGAACACCGGGGAGCTGTTTTTT
CASSQGRGRVNTGELFF
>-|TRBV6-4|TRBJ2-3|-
TGTGCCAGCAGTGAACGATATATGGATACGCAGTATTTT
CASSERYMDTQYF
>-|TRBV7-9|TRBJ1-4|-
TGTGCCAGCAGCTCTGGAACTTTTGGGGGGGCTTTTTTT
CASSSGTFGGAFF
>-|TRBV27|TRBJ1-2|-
TGTGCCAGCAGTCCCGGGGGGGGGAGGCGTTACTATGGCTACACCTTC
CASSPGGGRRYYGYTF
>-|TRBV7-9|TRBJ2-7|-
TGTGCCCTCCAGGCTAGCGATGGGCAGTACTTC
CALQASDGQYF
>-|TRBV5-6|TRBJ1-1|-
TGTGCCAGCAGCTCGGCCCAGAACGAAGCTTTCTTT
CASSSAQNEAFF
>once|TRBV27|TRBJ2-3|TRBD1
TGTGCCAGCGGACAACAGGGGTTTACAGCAGATACGCAGTATTTT
CASGQQGFTADTQYF
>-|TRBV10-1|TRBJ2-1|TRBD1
TGCGCCAGCAGCGGGACAGGCTCCTACAATGAGCAGTTCTTC
CASSGTGSYNEQFF
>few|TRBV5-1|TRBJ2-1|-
TGCGCCAGCAGCTCGTACAATGAGCAGTTCTTC
CASSSYNEQFF
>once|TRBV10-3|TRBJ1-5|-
TGTGCCATCAGCGGACGGGTGGTTAATCAGCCCCAGCATTTT
CAISGRVVNQPQHF
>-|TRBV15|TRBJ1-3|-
TGTGCCACCAGCAGAGATCACAGCGCTGGAAACACCATATATTTT
CATSRDHSAGNTIYF
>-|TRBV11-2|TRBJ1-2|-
TGTGCCAGCAGCTTAGATCATAGCGGGGCCGATGGCTACACCTTC
CASSLDHSGADGYTF
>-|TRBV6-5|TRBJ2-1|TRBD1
TGTGCCAGCAGTTACCAGGGGGCGACCAATGAGCAGTTCTTC
CASSYQGATNEQFF
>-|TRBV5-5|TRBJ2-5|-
TGTGCCAGCAGCTTGGCCCCCCTAACAGGGTGGTCATCACAAGAGACCCAGTACTTC
CASSLAPLTGWSSQETQYF
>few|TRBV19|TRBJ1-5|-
TGTGCCAGTAGTGTCGCAGGGGATGGTCAGCCCCAGCATTTT
CASSVAGDGQPQHF
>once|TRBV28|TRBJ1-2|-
TGTGCCAGCAGTTTTCTGGGGATTGACACCTTC
CASSFLGIDTF
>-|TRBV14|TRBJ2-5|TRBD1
TGTGCCAGCAGCAGAATGGGACAGGGCGTGGAGACCCAGTACTTC
CASSRMGQGVETQYF
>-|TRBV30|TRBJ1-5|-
TGTGCCTGGAGTGTAGGTAAAATCCAAGGGCTAGGCCAGCCCCAGCATTTT
CAWSVGKIQGLGQPQHF
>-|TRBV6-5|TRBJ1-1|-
TGTGCCAGCAGTTACCGGTCACATAAGGGCACTGAAGCTTTCTTT
CASSYRSHKGTEAFF
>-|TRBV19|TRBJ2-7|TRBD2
TGTGCCGTAGCGGCCGCGGGTCGCGGGAGTTCCTCCGAGCAGTACTTC
CAVAAAGRGSSSEQYF
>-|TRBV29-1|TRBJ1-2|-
TGCAGCGTTCTCACGGGGGGAAGAGGCTATGGCTACACCTTC
CSVLTGGRGYGYTF
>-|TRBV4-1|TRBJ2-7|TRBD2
TGCGCCAGCAGCCGCCACGCGGGAGGGACTGGCGAGCAGTACTTC
CASSRHAGGTGEQYF
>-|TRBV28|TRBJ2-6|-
TGTGCCAGCAGTCCCTCGGGCGAGAACTCTGGGGCCAACGTCCTGACTTTC
CASSPSGENSGANVLTF
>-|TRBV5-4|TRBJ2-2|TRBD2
TGTGCCAGCAGCTTGAGGACTAGCGGACCCACCGGGGAGCTGTTTTTT
CASSLRTSGPTGELFF
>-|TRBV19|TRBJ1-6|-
TGTGCCAGTAGTGCCCTGGGGTCACCCCTCCACTTT
CASSALGSPLHF
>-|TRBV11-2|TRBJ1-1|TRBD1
TGTGCCAGCAGCGCCTTGACAGGGTACACTGAAGCTTTCTTT
CASSALTGYTEAFF
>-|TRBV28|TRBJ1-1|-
TGTGCCGGAAAAGGACAGCTGAACACTGAAGCTTTCTTT
CAGKGQLNTEAFF
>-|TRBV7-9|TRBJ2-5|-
TGTGCCAGCAGCTTGATCAGGGTTACCGGGAGTCAAGAGACCCAGTACTTC
CASSLIRVTGSQETQYF
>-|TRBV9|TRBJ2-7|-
TGTGCCAGCAGCGTAGCGGCCAGGGCAGACGAGCAGTACTTC
CASSVAARADEQYF
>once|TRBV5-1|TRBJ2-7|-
TGCGCCAGCAGAGGGGGAACGGGAGCCTACGAGCAGTACTTC
CASRGGTGAYEQYF
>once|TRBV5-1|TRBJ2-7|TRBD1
TGCGCCAGCAGCTTGCCCGGGACAGGGGATTTTCTCTACGAGCAGTACTTC
CASSLPGTGDFLYEQYF
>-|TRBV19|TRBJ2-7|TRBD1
TGTGCCAGTAGTCCCGGGACAGGAGCCTCCTACGAGCAGTACTTC
CASSPGTGASYEQYF
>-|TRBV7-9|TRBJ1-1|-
TGTGCCAGCAGCCAACCGAGTGGGTTCCCTGAAGCTTTCTTT
CASSQPSGFPEAFF
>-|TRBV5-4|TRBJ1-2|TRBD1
TGTGCCAGCAGTCCCGGGACAGCCTATGGCTACACCTTC
CASSPGTAYGYTF
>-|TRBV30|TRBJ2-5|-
TGTGCCTGGACAAGGGTCGGGGAGACCCAGTACTTC
CAWTRVGETQYF
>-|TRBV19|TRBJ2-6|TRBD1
TGTGCCAGTAGCTCCTGGCCGGGACAGGGTTCTGGGGCCAACGTCCTGACTTTC
CASSSWPGQGSGANVLTF